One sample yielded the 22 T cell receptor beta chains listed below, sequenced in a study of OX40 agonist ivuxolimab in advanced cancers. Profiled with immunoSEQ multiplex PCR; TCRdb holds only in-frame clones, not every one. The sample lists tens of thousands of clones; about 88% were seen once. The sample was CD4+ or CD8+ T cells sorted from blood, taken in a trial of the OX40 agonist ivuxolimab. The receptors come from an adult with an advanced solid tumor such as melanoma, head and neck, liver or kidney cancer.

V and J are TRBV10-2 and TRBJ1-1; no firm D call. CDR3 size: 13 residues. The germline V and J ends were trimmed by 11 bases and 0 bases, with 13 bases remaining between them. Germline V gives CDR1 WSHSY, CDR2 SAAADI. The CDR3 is CACHSDMNTEAFF. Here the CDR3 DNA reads TGCGCCTGCCACAGTGATATGAACACTGAAGCTTTCTTT.

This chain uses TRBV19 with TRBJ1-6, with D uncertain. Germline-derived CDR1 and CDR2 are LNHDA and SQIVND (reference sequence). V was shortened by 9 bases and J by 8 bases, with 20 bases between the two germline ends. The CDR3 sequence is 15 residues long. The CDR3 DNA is TGTGCCAGCCAGGCTGGGCTCCAGTCACATTCACCCCTCCACTTT. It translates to CASQAGLQSHSPLHF.

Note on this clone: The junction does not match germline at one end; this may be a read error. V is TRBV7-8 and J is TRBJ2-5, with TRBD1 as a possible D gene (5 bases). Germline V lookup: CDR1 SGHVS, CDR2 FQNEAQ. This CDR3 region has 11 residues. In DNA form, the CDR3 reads TGTGCCAGTAGAGAGTCCGACAGATGGGACTTC. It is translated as CASRESDRWDF.

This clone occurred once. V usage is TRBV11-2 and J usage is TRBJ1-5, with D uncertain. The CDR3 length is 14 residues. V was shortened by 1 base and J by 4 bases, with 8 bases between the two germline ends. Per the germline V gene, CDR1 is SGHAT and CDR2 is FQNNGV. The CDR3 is CASSLGVGNQPQHF. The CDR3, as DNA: TGTGCCAGCAGCTTAGGAGTGGGGAATCAGCCCCAGCATTTT. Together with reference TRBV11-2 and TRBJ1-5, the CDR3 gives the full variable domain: EAGVAQSPRYKIIEKRQSVAFWCNPISGHATLYWYQQILGQGPKLLIQFQNNGVVDDSQLPKDRFSAERLKGVDSTLKIQPAKLEDSAVYLCASSLGVGNQPQHFGDGTRLSIL.

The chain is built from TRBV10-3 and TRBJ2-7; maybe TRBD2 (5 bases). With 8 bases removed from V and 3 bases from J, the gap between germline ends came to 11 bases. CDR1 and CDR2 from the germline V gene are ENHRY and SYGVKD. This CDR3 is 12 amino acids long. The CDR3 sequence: CAIGPGGYEQYF. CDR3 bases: TGTGCCATCGGTCCAGGAGGCTACGAGCAGTACTTC.

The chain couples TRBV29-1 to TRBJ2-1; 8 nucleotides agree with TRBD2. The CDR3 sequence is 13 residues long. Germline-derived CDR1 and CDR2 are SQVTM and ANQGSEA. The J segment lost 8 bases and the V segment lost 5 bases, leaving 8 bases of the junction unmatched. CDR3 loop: CSVSNGRGDEQFF. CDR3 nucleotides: TGCAGCGTTTCTAACGGGAGGGGTGATGAGCAGTTCTTC.

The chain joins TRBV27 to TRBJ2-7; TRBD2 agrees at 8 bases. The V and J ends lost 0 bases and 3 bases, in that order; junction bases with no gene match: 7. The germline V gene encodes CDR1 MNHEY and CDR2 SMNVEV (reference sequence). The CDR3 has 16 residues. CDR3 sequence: CASSLSWREAHYEQYF. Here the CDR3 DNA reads TGTGCCAGCAGTTTATCGTGGCGGGAGGCCCACTACGAGCAGTACTTC.

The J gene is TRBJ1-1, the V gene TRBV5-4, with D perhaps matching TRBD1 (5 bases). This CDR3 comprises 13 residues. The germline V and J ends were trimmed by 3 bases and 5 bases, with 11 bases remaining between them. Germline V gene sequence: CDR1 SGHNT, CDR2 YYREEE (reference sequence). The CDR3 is CASSWTGGTEAFF. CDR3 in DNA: TGTGCCAGCAGCTGGACGGGGGGTACTGAAGCTTTCTTT.

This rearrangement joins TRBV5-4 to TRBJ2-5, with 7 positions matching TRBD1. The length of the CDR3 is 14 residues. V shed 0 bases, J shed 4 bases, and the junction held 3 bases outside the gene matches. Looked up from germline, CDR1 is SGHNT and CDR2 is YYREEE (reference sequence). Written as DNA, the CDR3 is TGTGCCAGCAGCTTGGGAGGGGGCGGAGAGACCCAGTACTTC. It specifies CASSLGGGGETQYF.

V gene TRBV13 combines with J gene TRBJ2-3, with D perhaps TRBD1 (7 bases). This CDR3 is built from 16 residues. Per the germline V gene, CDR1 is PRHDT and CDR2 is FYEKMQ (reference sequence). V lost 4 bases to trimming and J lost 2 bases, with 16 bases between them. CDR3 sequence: CASSSSTGRHTDTQYF. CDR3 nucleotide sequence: TGTGCCAGCAGCTCTTCGACAGGGAGGCACACAGATACGCAGTATTTT.

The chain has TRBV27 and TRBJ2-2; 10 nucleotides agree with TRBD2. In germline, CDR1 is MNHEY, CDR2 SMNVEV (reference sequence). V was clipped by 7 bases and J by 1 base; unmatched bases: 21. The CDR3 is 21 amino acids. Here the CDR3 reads CASTTWRVGLAGAGNTGELFF. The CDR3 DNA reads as TGTGCCAGCACGACATGGCGAGTGGGGCTAGCGGGAGCTGGGAACACCGGGGAGCTGTTTTTT.

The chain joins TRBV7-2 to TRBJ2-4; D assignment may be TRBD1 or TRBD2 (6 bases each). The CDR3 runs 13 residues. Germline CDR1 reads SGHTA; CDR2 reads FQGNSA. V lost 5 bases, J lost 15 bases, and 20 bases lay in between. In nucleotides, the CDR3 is TGTGCCAGCAGCATCAAAGGGGGGCTACCCCCGTACTTC. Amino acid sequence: CASSIKGGLPPYF.

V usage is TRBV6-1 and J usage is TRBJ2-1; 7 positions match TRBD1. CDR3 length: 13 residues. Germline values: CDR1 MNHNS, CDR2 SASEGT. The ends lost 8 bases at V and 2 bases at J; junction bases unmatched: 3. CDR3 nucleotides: TGTGCCAGCTCCGGGACAGCCTACAATGAGCAGTTCTTC. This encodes CASSGTAYNEQFF.

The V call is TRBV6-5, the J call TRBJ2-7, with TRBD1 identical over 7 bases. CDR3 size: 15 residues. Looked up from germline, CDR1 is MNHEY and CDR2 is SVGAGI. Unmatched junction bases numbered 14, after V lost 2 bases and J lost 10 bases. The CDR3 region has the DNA TGTGCCAGCAGTTACGCCGGGGCTCATCGGGACAGCCAGTACTTC. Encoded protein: CASSYAGAHRDSQYF.

CDR3 nucleotides: TGTGCCAGTGGGGCTAGGACAGGGCAAGAGACCCAGTACTTC. Its translation: CASGARTGQETQYF. This chain connects TRBV7-9 to TRBJ2-5; 8 nucleotides line up with TRBD1. Losses at the gene ends were 9 bases for V and 2 bases for J; bases not matched to a gene: 8. This CDR3 is built from 14 residues. Germline V gene sequence: CDR1 SEHNR, CDR2 FQNEAQ (reference sequence).

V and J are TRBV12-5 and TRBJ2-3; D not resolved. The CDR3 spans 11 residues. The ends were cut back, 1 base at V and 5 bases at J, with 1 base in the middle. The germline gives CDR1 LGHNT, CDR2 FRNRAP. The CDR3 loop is CASGLGDTQYF. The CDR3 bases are TGTGCTAGTGGTTTGGGAGATACGCAGTATTTT.

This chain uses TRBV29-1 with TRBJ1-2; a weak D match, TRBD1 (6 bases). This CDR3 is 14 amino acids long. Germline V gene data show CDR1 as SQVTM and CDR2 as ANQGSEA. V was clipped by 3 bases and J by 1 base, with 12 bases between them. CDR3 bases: TGCAGCGTTGATACAGGGACCTTTAACTATGGCTACACCTTC. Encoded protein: CSVDTGTFNYGYTF.

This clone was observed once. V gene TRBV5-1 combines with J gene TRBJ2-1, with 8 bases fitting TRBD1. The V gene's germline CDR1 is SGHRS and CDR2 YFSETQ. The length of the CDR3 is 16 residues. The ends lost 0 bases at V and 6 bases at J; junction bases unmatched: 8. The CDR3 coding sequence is TGCGCCAGCAGCTTGGGAATGGGACAGGTTAGCAATGAGCAGTTCTTC. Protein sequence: CASSLGMGQVSNEQFF.

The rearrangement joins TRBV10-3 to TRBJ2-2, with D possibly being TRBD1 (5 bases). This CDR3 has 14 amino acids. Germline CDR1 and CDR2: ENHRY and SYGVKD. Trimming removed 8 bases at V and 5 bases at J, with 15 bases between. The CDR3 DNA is TGTGCCATCTGGGCAGGGATGAGGACCGGGGAGCTGTTTTTT. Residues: CAIWAGMRTGELFF.

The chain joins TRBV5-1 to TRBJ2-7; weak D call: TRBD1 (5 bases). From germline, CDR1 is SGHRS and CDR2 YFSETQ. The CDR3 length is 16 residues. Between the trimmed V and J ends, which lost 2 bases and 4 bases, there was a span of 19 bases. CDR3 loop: CASSFSRVNLMYEQYF. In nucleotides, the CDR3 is TGCGCCAGCAGCTTTAGCAGGGTCAACCTTATGTACGAGCAGTACTTC.

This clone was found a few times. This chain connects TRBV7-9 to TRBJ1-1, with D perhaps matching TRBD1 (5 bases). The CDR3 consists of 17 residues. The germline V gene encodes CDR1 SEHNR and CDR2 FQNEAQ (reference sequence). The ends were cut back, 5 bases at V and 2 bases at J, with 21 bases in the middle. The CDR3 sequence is CASSPAGRGIYNTEAFF. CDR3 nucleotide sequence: TGTGCCAGCAGCCCCGCAGGGAGGGGTATATATAACACTGAAGCTTTCTTT.

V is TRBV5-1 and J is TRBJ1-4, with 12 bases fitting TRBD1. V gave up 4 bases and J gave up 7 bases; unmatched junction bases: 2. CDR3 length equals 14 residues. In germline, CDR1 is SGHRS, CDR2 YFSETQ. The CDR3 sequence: CASSTGQGAEKLFF. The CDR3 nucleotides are TGCGCCAGCAGCACGGGACAGGGGGCTGAAAAACTGTTTTTT.